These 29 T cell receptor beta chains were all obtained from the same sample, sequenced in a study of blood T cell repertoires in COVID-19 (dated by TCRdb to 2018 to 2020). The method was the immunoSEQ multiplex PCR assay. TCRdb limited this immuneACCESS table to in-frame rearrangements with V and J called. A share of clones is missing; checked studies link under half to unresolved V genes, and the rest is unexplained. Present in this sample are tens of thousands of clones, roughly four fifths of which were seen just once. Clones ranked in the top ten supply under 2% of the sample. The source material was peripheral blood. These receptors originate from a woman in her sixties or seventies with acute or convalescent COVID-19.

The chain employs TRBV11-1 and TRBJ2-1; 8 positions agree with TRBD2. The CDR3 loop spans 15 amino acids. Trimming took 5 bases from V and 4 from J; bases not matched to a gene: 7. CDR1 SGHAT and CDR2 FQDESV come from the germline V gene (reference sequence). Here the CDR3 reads CASSVSIAGYNEQFF. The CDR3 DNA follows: TGTGCCAGCAGCGTATCGATAGCGGGATACAATGAGCAGTTCTTC.

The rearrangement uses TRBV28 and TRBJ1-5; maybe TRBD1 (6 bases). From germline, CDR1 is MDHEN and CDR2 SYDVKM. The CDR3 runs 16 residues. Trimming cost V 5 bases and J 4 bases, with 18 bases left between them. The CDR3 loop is CASSPVWTDTNQPQHF. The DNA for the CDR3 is TGTGCCAGCAGTCCCGTTTGGACAGATACAAATCAGCCCCAGCATTTT. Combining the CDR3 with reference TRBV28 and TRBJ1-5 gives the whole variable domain DVKVTQSSRYLVKRTGEKVFLECVQDMDHENMFWYRQDPGLGLRLIYFSYDVKMKEKGDIPEGYSVSREKKERFSLILESASTNQTSMYLCASSPVWTDTNQPQHFGDGTRLSIL.

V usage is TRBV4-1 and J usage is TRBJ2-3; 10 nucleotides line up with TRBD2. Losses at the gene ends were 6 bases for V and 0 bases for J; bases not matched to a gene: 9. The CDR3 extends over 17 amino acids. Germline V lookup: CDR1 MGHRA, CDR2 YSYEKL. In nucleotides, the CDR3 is TGCGCCAGCAGTCCCGGACTAGCGGTGTCTAGCACAGATACGCAGTATTTT. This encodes CASSPGLAVSSTDTQYF.

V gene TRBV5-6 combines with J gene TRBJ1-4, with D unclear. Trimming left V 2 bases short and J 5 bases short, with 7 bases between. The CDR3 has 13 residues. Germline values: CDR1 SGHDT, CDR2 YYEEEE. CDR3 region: CASSFTANEKLFF. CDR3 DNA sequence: TGTGCCAGCAGCTTTACCGCGAATGAAAAACTGTTTTTT.

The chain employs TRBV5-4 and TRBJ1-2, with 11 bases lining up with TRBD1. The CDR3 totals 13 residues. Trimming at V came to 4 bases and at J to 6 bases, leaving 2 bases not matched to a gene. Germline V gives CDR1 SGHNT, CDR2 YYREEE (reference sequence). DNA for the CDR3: TGTGCCAGCAGCATGGGACAGGGGGATGGCTACACCTTC. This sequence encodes CASSMGQGDGYTF.

CDR3 in DNA: TGTGCCAGCAGACCACAGGGCTACACTGAAGCTTTCTTT. It codes for CASRPQGYTEAFF. The chain has TRBV6-5 and TRBJ1-1; a weak D match, TRBD1 (6 bases). The V end lost 6 bases, the J end lost 3 bases, and 11 bases lay between the germline ends. The V gene's germline CDR1 is MNHEY and CDR2 SVGAGI. The CDR3 extends over 13 amino acids.

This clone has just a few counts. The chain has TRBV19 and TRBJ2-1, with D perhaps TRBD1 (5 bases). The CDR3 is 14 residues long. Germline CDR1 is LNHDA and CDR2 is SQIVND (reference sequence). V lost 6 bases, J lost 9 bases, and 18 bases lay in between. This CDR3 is CASSPRVERLEQFF. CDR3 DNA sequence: TGTGCCAGTAGCCCCAGGGTAGAAAGGCTTGAGCAGTTCTTC.

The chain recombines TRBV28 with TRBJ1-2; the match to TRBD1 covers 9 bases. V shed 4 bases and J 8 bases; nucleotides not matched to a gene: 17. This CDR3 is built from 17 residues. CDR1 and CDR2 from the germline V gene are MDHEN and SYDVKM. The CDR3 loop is CASSSQDRGLLVLGYTF. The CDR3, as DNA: TGTGCCAGCAGTTCCCAGGACAGGGGCCTCCTTGTGTTGGGCTACACCTTC.

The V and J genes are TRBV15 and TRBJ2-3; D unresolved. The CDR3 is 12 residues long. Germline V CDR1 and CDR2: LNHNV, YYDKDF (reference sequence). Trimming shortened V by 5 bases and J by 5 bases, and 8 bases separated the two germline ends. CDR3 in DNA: TGTGCCACCAGCGACTTTTTAGATACGCAGTATTTT. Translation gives CATSDFLDTQYF.

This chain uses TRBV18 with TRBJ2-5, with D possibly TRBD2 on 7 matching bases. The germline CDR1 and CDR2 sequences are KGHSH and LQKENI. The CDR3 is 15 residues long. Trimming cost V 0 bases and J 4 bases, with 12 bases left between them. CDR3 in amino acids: CASSPPIRGAETQYF. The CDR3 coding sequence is TGTGCCAGCTCACCACCGATACGGGGGGCAGAGACCCAGTACTTC.

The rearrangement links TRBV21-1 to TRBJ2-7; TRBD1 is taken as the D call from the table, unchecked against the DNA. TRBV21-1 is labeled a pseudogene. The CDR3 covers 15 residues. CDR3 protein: CASGSGDRVSYEQYF. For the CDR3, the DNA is TGTGCCAGCGGCTCCGGGGACAGGGTGTCCTACGAGCAGTACTTC.

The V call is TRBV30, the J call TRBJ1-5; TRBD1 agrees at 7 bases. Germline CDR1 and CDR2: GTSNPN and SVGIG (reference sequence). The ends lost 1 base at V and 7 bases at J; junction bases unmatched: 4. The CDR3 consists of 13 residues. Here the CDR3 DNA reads TGTGCCTGGAGTGGACAGGGTCGCCAGCCCCAGCATTTT. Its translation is CAWSGQGRQPQHF.

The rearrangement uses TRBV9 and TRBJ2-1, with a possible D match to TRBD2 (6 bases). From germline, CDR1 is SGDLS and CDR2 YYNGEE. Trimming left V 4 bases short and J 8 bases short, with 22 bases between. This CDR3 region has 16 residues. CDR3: CASSPQSGRVGDEQFF. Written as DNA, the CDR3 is TGTGCCAGCAGCCCACAGAGCGGGCGCGTCGGGGATGAGCAGTTCTTC.

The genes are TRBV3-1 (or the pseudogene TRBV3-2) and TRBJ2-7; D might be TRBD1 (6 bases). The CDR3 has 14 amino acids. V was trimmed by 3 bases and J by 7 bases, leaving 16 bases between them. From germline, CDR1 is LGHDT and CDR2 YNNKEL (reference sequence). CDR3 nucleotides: TGTGCCAGCAGCCACCGCCAGGGCAGGGGAGAGCAGTACTTC. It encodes CASSHRQGRGEQYF.

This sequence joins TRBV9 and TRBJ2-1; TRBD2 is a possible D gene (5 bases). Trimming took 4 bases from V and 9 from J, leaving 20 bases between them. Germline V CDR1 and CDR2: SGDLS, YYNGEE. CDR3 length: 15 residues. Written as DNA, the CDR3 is TGTGCCAGCAGCTTAGAGGAGGCTGAGGGTGGTGAGCAGTTCTTC. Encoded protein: CASSLEEAEGGEQFF.

In DNA, the CDR3 is TGTGCCAGCTCTCGGCCTAGAGGTTCGAACACCGGGGAGCTGTTTTTT. Translation: CASSRPRGSNTGELFF. J is TRBJ2-2 and V is TRBV2; D gene unclear. The CDR3 consists of 16 residues. V was cut by 8 bases and J by 0 bases, with 16 bases left in between. Germline values: CDR1 SNHLY, CDR2 FYNNEI.

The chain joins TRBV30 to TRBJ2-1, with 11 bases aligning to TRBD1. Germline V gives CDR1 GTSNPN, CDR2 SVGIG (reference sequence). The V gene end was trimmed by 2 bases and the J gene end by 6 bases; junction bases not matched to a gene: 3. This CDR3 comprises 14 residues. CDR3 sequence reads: CAWSSGQGANEQFF. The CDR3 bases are TGTGCCTGGAGTTCCGGACAGGGGGCCAATGAGCAGTTCTTC.

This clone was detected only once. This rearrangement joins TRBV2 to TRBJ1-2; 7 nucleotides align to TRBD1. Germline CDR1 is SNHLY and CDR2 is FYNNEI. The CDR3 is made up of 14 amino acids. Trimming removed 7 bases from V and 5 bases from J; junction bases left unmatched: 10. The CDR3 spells CASTRGDSRYGYTF. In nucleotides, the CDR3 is TGTGCCAGCACTAGGGGGGACAGTAGGTATGGCTACACCTTC.

The CDR3 loop reads CASSVLRGEHEQFF. The DNA for the CDR3 is TGTGCCAGCAGTGTTCTTCGGGGAGAGCATGAGCAGTTCTTC. The J gene is TRBJ2-1, the V gene TRBV2, with a weak D call TRBD2 (5 bases). Germline V gene lookup returns CDR1 SNHLY and CDR2 FYNNEI. V lost 4 bases and J 8 bases, leaving 15 bases between the germline ends. The CDR3 spans 14 residues. Drawing the rest from reference TRBV2 and TRBJ2-1, the complete variable domain is EPEVTQTPSHQVTQMGQEVILRCVPISNHLYFYWYRQILGQKVEFLVSFYNNEISEKSEIFDDQFSVERPDGSNFTLKIRSTKLEDSAMYFCASSVLRGEHEQFFGPGTRLTVL.

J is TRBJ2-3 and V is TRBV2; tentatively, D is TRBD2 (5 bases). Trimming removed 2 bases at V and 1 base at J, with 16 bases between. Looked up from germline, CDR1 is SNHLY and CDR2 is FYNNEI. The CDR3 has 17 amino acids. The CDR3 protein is CASSELAGHGGTDTQYF. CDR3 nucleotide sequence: TGTGCCAGCAGTGAACTTGCGGGTCATGGGGGCACAGATACGCAGTATTTT.

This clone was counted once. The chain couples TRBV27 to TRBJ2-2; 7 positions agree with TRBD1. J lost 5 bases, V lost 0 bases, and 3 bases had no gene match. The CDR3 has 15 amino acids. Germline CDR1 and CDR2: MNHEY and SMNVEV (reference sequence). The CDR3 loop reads CASSLSGGGTGELFF. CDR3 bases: TGTGCCAGCAGTTTATCAGGGGGCGGAACCGGGGAGCTGTTTTTT.

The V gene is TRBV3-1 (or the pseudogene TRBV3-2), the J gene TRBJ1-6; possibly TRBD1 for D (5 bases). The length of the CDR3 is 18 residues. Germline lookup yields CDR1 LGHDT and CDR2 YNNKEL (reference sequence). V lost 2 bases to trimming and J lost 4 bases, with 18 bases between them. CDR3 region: CASSQHENPRGYNSPLHF. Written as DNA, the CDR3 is TGTGCCAGCAGCCAACATGAAAACCCAAGGGGATATAATTCACCCCTCCACTTT.

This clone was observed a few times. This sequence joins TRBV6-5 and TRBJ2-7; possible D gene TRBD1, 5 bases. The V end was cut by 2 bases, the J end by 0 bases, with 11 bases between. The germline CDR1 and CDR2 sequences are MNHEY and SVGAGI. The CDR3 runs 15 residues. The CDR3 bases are TGTGCCAGCAGTTACAGTTACAGGCCCTCCTACGAGCAGTACTTC. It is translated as CASSYSYRPSYEQYF.

CDR3 amino acids: CASSPRTSGSIPYEQYF. DNA for the CDR3: TGTGCCAGCAGCCCAAGGACTAGCGGGAGTATCCCCTACGAGCAGTACTTC. The V gene is TRBV7-9, the J gene TRBJ2-7, with 13 bases lining up with TRBD2. Germline loops: CDR1 SEHNR, CDR2 FQNEAQ (reference sequence). The CDR3 contains 17 residues. The ends lost 5 bases at V and 2 bases at J; junction bases unmatched: 9.

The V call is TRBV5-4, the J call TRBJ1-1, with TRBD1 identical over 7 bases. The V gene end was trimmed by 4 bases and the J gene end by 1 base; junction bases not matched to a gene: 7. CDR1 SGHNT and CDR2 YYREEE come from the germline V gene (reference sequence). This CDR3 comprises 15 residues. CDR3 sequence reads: CASSPRQGTNTEAFF. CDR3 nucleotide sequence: TGTGCCAGCAGCCCAAGACAGGGAACGAACACTGAAGCTTTCTTT.

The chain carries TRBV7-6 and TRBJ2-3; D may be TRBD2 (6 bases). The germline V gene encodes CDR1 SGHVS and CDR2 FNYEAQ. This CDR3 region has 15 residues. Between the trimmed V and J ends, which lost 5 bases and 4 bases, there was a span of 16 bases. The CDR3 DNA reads TGTGCCAGCAGCACCGGGACTCTCGGGGCAGATACGCAGTATTTT. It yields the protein CASSTGTLGADTQYF.

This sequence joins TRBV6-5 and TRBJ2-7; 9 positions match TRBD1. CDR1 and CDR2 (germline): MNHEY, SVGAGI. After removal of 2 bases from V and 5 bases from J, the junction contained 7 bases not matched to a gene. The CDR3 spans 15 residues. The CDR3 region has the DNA TGTGCCAGCAGTTACGGGGGACAGGGAAAGAACGAGCAGTACTTC. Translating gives CASSYGGQGKNEQYF.

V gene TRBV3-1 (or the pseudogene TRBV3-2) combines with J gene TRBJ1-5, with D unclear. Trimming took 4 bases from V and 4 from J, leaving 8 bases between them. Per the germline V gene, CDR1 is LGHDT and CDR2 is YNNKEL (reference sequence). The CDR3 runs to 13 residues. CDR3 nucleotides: TGTGCCAGCAGCCCGGCACAGAATCAGCCCCAGCATTTT. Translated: CASSPAQNQPQHF.

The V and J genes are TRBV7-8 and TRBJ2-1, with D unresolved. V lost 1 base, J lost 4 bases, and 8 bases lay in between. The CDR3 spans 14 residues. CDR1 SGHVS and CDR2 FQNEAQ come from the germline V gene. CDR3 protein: CASSLGLEYNEQFF. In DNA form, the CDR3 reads TGTGCCAGCAGCTTAGGCCTAGAGTACAATGAGCAGTTCTTC.